The next 30 T cell receptor beta chains were all read from a single sample in a study of T-cell reconstitution after alpha-beta-depleted transplantation in children. Study observations and caveats: Newly made T cells mostly supplied T-cell counts and diversity one year after transplant.

Unique molecular identifiers were used in preparing the TCRbeta library. TCRdb reanalysed the PCR reads using MiXCR and keeps one entry per CDR3 protein. Of fewer than 350,000 distinct CDR3 sequences listed, roughly 7.8% are singletons. Which antigens these TCRs recognize remains unknown. The source material was peripheral blood, sampled 360 days after TCRalphabeta/CD19-depleted stem cell transplant. The receptor set was obtained from a female patient aged 2-9 years who had a stem cell transplant for Fanconi anemia, so the T cells may come from the graft donor.

The V and J genes are TRBV4-3 and TRBJ1-1; D unresolved. V shed 4 bases and J shed 0 bases, with 9 bases lying between them. Germline CDR1 is LGHNA and CDR2 is YSLEER. This CDR3 is 14 amino acids long. The CDR3 bases are TGCGCCAGCAGCCTCCATTGGGTGAACACTGAAGCTTTCTTT. Residues: CASSLHWVNTEAFF.

This clonotype was seen a few times. CDR3 nucleotide sequence: TGTGCCAGCGGGACGGTGGGGACTGAAGCTTTCTTT. It encodes CASGTVGTEAFF. The chain combines TRBV6-2 or TRBV6-3 with TRBJ1-1; D is perhaps TRBD1 (5 bases). The ends were cut back, 8 bases at V and 5 bases at J, with 12 bases in the middle. The germline V gene encodes CDR1 MNHEY and CDR2 SVGEGT. CDR3 length: 12 residues.

This clonotype was picked up many times. The chain joins TRBV6-5 to TRBJ2-5; D uncertain. The CDR3 is made up of 14 amino acids. The V end lost 2 bases, the J end lost 2 bases, and 9 bases lay between the germline ends. CDR1 is MNHEY, CDR2 SVGAGI, per germline. The CDR3 nucleotides read TGTGCCAGCAGTTACCTCTCAGCGCAAGAGACCCAGTACTTC. This gives the protein CASSYLSAQETQYF.

This clonotype was seen a few times. This chain connects TRBV30 to TRBJ2-2, with D possibly matching TRBD1 (6 bases). This CDR3 contains 14 residues. CDR1 and CDR2 from the germline V gene are GTSNPN and SVGIG (reference sequence). Trimming took 5 bases from V and 15 from J, leaving 25 bases between them. This chain's CDR3 is CAWHLGSGTSDMFF. The CDR3, as DNA: TGTGCCTGGCACCTCGGATCCGGGACAAGCGATATGTTTTTT.

V is TRBV3-1 and J is TRBJ2-7; D might be TRBD1 (5 bases). Trimming left V 10 bases short and J 3 bases short, with 25 bases between. CDR1 LGHDT and CDR2 YNNKEL come from the germline V gene (reference sequence). This CDR3 contains 16 residues. This chain's CDR3 is CATCQDVIRQHYEQYF. In nucleotides, the CDR3 is TGTGCCACCTGCCAAGATGTCATAAGACAGCACTACGAGCAGTACTTC.

This clonotype was counted a few times. The genes are TRBV2 and TRBJ2-5; TRBD2 might be the D (5 bases). Trimming pared 3 bases from V and 2 bases from J, leaving 19 bases between. CDR3 size: 17 residues. Germline V lookup: CDR1 SNHLY, CDR2 FYNNEI. The DNA of the CDR3 is TGTGCCAGCAGTGATTATCGCCTAGCTGGAGGACAAGAGACCCAGTACTTC. This encodes CASSDYRLAGGQETQYF.

Ten or more counts support this clonotype. This sequence joins TRBV7-6 and TRBJ2-7; a possible D gene is TRBD1 (5 bases). Trimming pared 1 base from V and 3 bases from J, leaving 10 bases between. The CDR3 has 14 amino acids. From germline, CDR1 is SGHVS and CDR2 FNYEAQ. The CDR3 is CASSLGQGNYEQYF. The DNA for the CDR3 is TGTGCCAGCAGCTTAGGGCAGGGCAACTACGAGCAGTACTTC.

This clonotype was seen at least ten times. The rearrangement joins TRBV7-9 to TRBJ2-1; D is possibly TRBD1 (5 bases). This CDR3 has 14 residues. V gave up 1 base and J gave up 3 bases, with 7 bases separating them. CDR1 is SEHNR and CDR2 is FQNEAQ in the germline V gene (reference sequence). Written as DNA, the CDR3 is TGTGCCAGCAGCTTAGAGACAGTCTACAATGAGCAGTTCTTC. Translating gives CASSLETVYNEQFF.

Ten or more counts support this clonotype. This rearrangement joins TRBV4-1 to TRBJ1-4, with D perhaps TRBD1 (5 bases). V was clipped by 2 bases and J by 1 base, with 8 bases between them. This CDR3 region has 15 residues. CDR1 is MGHRA and CDR2 is YSYEKL in the germline V gene. DNA of the CDR3: TGCGCCAGCAGCCAATGGGACGGAACTAATGAAAAACTGTTTTTT. Translated, it gives CASSQWDGTNEKLFF.

In this sample, this clonotype turned up many times. V and J are TRBV29-1 and TRBJ2-1; 13 bases line up with TRBD2. The germline gives CDR1 SQVTM, CDR2 ANQGSEA. V lost 6 bases to trimming and J lost 7 bases; unmatched junction nucleotides: 9. The CDR3 is made up of 15 amino acids. The chain's CDR3 is CSVTSGGRGRNEQFF. CDR3 DNA: TGCAGCGTGACTAGCGGGGGGCGCGGTAGGAATGAGCAGTTCTTC.

The genes are TRBV5-1 and TRBJ1-6; 10 bases are a match to TRBD1. This CDR3 region has 16 residues. V shed 3 bases and J 5 bases; nucleotides not matched to a gene: 5. Germline CDR1 SGHRS, CDR2 YFSETQ. The CDR3 sequence is CASSWGQGRDNSPLHF. The DNA of the CDR3 is TGCGCCAGCAGCTGGGGACAGGGGCGGGATAATTCACCCCTCCACTTT.

The CDR3 protein is CASSQPRNPTSGDWSYEQYF. The CDR3 nucleotides read TGTGCCAGCAGCCAACCGAGGAACCCTACTAGCGGGGATTGGTCCTACGAGCAGTACTTC. The chain uses TRBV5-6 and TRBJ2-7; the match to TRBD2 covers 10 bases. The germline V gene encodes CDR1 SGHDT and CDR2 YYEEEE. Trimming cost V 4 bases and J 1 base; bases outside gene matches: 20. CDR3 size: 20 residues.

This sequence joins TRBV18 and TRBJ2-5; TRBD2 aligns across 7 bases. The CDR3 loop spans 17 amino acids. The J segment lost 0 bases and the V segment lost 0 bases, leaving 7 bases of the junction unmatched. Germline V lookup: CDR1 KGHSH, CDR2 LQKENI. The CDR3 sequence is CASSPPSRGDYQETQYF. Here the CDR3 DNA reads TGTGCCAGCTCACCACCGTCCCGGGGGGACTACCAAGAGACCCAGTACTTC.

This clonotype was detected many times. This chain connects TRBV3-1 to TRBJ2-1; 10 positions agree with TRBD2. V shed 0 bases and J 9 bases; nucleotides not matched to a gene: 5. This CDR3 is built from 15 residues. Germline CDR1 and CDR2: LGHDT and YNNKEL (reference sequence). CDR3 DNA sequence: TGTGCCAGCAGCCAAGATCTAACTAGCGGGGTTGAGCAGTTCTTC. This codes for CASSQDLTSGVEQFF.

This clonotype came up many times. The V call is TRBV10-3, the J call TRBJ1-6; D might be TRBD1 (6 bases). Trimming shortened V by 6 bases and J by 6 bases, and 6 bases separated the two germline ends. Germline loops: CDR1 ENHRY, CDR2 SYGVKD. The CDR3 loop spans 12 amino acids. CDR3 residues: CAIRDSNSPLHF. The CDR3 bases are TGTGCCATCAGGGACAGTAATTCACCCCTCCACTTT.

This clonotype occurred many times. The chain uses TRBV9 and TRBJ1-2, with 7 bases lining up with TRBD1. Germline CDR1 and CDR2: SGDLS and YYNGEE. The CDR3 runs 13 residues. With 0 bases clipped from V and 8 bases from J, the junction kept 4 bases outside the gene matches. In DNA, the CDR3 is TGTGCCAGCAGCGTAGCCGACAGGGCGGGCTACACCTTC. It specifies CASSVADRAGYTF.

This clonotype was detected ten times or more. The chain is built from TRBV6-1 and TRBJ2-2; a weak D match, TRBD2 (5 bases). CDR1 is MNHNS, CDR2 SASEGT, per germline. CDR3 size: 15 residues. Trimming shortened V by 4 bases and J by 7 bases, and 16 bases separated the two germline ends. CDR3 coding DNA: TGTGCCAGCAGTGTGTATTCCGGGGTAGGCGGGGAGCTGTTTTTT. This gives the protein CASSVYSGVGGELFF.

The sample holds many counts of this clonotype. CDR3 in amino acids: CASSQQGGSGNTIYF. CDR3 bases: TGTGCCAGCAGCCAACAAGGGGGCTCTGGAAACACCATATATTTT. The chain joins TRBV4-2 to TRBJ1-3; D possibly corresponds to TRBD1 (6 bases). Germline CDR1 is LGHNA and CDR2 is YNFKEQ. V lost 2 bases and J 0 bases, leaving 8 bases between the germline ends. The CDR3 runs 15 residues.

This clonotype was counted a single time. The J gene is TRBJ2-2, the V gene TRBV7-3, with D unclear. Trimming shortened V by 1 base and J by 6 bases, and 6 bases separated the two germline ends. The CDR3 loop spans 13 amino acids. Germline V CDR1 and CDR2: SGHTA, FQGTGA. CDR3 residues: CASSLISPGELFF. CDR3 DNA: TGTGCCAGCAGCTTAATCTCCCCCGGGGAGCTGTTTTTT.

This chain uses TRBV13 with TRBJ2-7, with 10 bases aligning to TRBD1. This CDR3 is 15 amino acids long. The germline gives CDR1 PRHDT, CDR2 FYEKMQ (reference sequence). The ends lost 1 base at V and 3 bases at J; junction bases unmatched: 3. CDR3 sequence reads: CASSLEGTGDYEQYF. The CDR3 DNA reads as TGTGCCAGCAGCTTAGAAGGGACAGGGGACTACGAGCAGTACTTC.

J is TRBJ1-2 and V is TRBV2; D unresolved. Germline V CDR1 and CDR2: SNHLY, FYNNEI. V was pared by 5 bases and J by 4 bases, with 14 bases between. The CDR3 has 14 amino acids. The DNA for the CDR3 is TGTGCCAGCAGTCCCCTGGTAGGGCTCTATGGCTACACCTTC. Amino acids: CASSPLVGLYGYTF.

The chain recombines TRBV4-1 with TRBJ1-2; D might be TRBD1 (5 bases). Trimming removed 3 bases at V and 4 bases at J, with 9 bases between. There are 13 residues in the CDR3. In germline, CDR1 is MGHRA, CDR2 YSYEKL. This CDR3 is CASSQMGGYGYTF. Written as DNA, the CDR3 is TGCGCCAGCAGCCAGATGGGGGGCTATGGCTACACCTTC.

This clonotype was detected many times. V and J are TRBV29-1 and TRBJ1-2; D is unresolved. Germline values: CDR1 SQVTM, CDR2 ANQGSEA. This CDR3 is built from 12 residues. V gave up 4 bases and J gave up 2 bases, with 8 bases separating them. The CDR3 nucleotides read TGCAGCGTTGGAGGCGCGAACTATGGCTACACCTTC. This translates into CSVGGANYGYTF.

This chain links TRBV14 with TRBJ2-7; D is unresolved. The CDR3 runs 13 residues. V dropped 4 bases and J dropped 4 bases, with 11 bases sitting between them. The germline V gene has CDR1 SGHDN and CDR2 FVKESK. The CDR3 coding sequence is TGTGCCAGCAGCCGCAAAATGGTTTACGAGCAGTACTTC. Its protein product is CASSRKMVYEQYF.

This clonotype was seen repeatedly, ten times or more. The chain carries TRBV5-1 and TRBJ2-7, with no clear D. Trimming stripped 5 bases from V and 0 bases from J, with 9 bases between. The CDR3 sequence is 13 residues long. CDR1 and CDR2 (germline): SGHRS, YFSETQ. This CDR3 reads CASRSQLSYEQYF. The CDR3 DNA reads as TGCGCCAGCAGATCACAGCTCTCCTACGAGCAGTACTTC.

Many counts were recorded for this clonotype. The chain is built from TRBV29-1 and TRBJ2-2; TRBD1 is a possible D gene (6 bases). The CDR3 covers 14 residues. With 4 bases removed from V and 3 bases from J, the gap between germline ends came to 12 bases. Per the germline V gene, CDR1 is SQVTM and CDR2 is ANQGSEA. The CDR3 DNA follows: TGCAGCGTTGGCGTGGACAGATACACCGGGGAGCTGTTTTTT. Translation gives CSVGVDRYTGELFF.

The sample holds a few counts of this clonotype. The chain joins TRBV3-1 to TRBJ2-7, with 7 bases aligning to TRBD2. The V segment lost 4 bases and the J segment 5 bases; nucleotides outside the gene matches: 11. The CDR3 totals 15 residues. Germline CDR1 and CDR2: LGHDT and YNNKEL (reference sequence). CDR3 DNA sequence: TGTGCCAGCAGCCCCGCGGGAGCTAAGATAAACGAGCAGTACTTC. Encoded protein: CASSPAGAKINEQYF.

This clonotype was seen repeatedly, ten times or more. The CDR3, as DNA: TGCAGCGTTTCAGGACTAGCGGGGGCCCTTTTCTCCTACAATGAGCAGTTCTTC. It encodes CSVSGLAGALFSYNEQFF. The chain couples TRBV29-1 to TRBJ2-1; 13 bases align to TRBD2. In germline, CDR1 is SQVTM, CDR2 ANQGSEA. This CDR3 has 18 amino acids. V shed 5 bases and J 0 bases; nucleotides not matched to a gene: 10.

This clonotype was seen repeatedly, ten times or more. This sequence joins TRBV7-8 and TRBJ2-5, with D perhaps being TRBD1 or TRBD2 (5 bases each). CDR1 is SGHVS, CDR2 FQNEAQ, per germline. Trimming took 1 base from V and 4 from J, leaving 10 bases between them. The CDR3 loop spans 14 amino acids. The CDR3 nucleotides read TGTGCCAGCAGCTTAGTACCGGGACCAGAGACCCAGTACTTC. This gives the protein CASSLVPGPETQYF.

There are a few counts of this clonotype. The rearrangement links TRBV20-1 to TRBJ2-3; TRBD2 agrees at 9 bases. CDR1 DFQATT and CDR2 SNEGSKA come from the germline V gene (reference sequence). The length of the CDR3 is 17 residues. V was pared by 1 base and J by 4 bases, with 12 bases of the junction left unmatched. Here the CDR3 reads CSARVAGTSFIADTQYF. CDR3 coding DNA: TGCAGTGCTAGAGTCGCCGGGACTAGCTTTATCGCAGATACGCAGTATTTT.